The clone carrying this T cell receptor beta chain has more than one count but fewer than ten. Its target is not known. One entry per CDR3 protein, called by TCRdb with MiXCR from the 5' RACE reads. Among a few hundred thousand distinct CDR3 sequences, around 10% were seen once, and the ten largest hold 18%. This sample is part of a study of T cells after yellow fever vaccination. Study in general: Low-cell-number fractions were prepared with SMART-Seq v4 Ultra Low Input.

Overall study results and limits: The secondary response was weaker but peaked faster, day 5 versus 15. CD4 and CD8 compartments shared a small share of clonotypes.

The length of the CDR3 is 13 residues. V was pared by 3 bases and J by 4 bases, with 9 bases between. The germline V gene encodes CDR1 DFQATT and CDR2 SNEGSKA (reference sequence). The J gene is TRBJ2-2, the V gene TRBV20-1; D remains ambiguous. The input for sequencing was PBMCs, taken on the day of the first yellow fever vaccination. The receptor comes from a man aged 18 to 35 who received the YFV17D yellow fever vaccine. CDR3 DNA: TGCAGTGCTAGCGAAACCCGCACCGGGGAGCTGTTTTTT. Its protein product is CSASETRTGELFF.